This T cell receptor (beta chain) was captured in a study of glioma-infiltrating T cells after dendritic cell vaccination. Trimming shortened V by 9 bases and J by 4 bases, and 16 bases separated the two germline ends. The CDR3 covers 14 residues. Germline V CDR1 and CDR2: LNHDA, SQIVND (reference sequence). This table comes from immunoSEQ multiplex PCR, and its TCRdb copy is limited to in-frame clones, with some not included. The profile shows over a thousand clones, 82% of them singletons. The time point: after dendritic cell vaccination, including at tumor progression/relapse. Autologous tumor lysate was loaded overnight onto monocyte-derived dendritic cells grown about 7 days with IL-4 and GM-CSF.

Sequences were derived from tumor tissue, sampled after dendritic cell vaccination. The V gene is TRBV19, the J gene TRBJ1-5, with D possibly matching TRBD1 (6 bases). The sequence came from a human donor with glioblastoma. The CDR3 DNA reads TGTGCCAGCGGAGTCAGGGGAGGGAATCAGCCCCAGCATTTT. Protein product: CASGVRGGNQPQHF.